Following are 20 T cell receptor beta chains from one sample sequenced in a study of response to subunit inactivated influenza vaccine. Each CDR3 protein gets one entry after TCRdb re-called the RT-PCR reads with MiXCR. The sample consists of under 750,000 distinct CDR3 sequences, about an eighth of them appearing once. The sample consisted of PBMCs from blood, taken on the day of vaccination. These receptors originate from a man aged 50 to 60 who received an inactivated influenza vaccine.

Only a few counts were recorded for this clonotype. The J gene is TRBJ2-1, the V gene TRBV7-2; the match to TRBD2 covers 15 bases. In germline, CDR1 is SGHTA, CDR2 FQGNSA. V trimming: 5 bases; J trimming: 9 bases; junction bases outside the gene matches: 5. The CDR3 length is 15 residues. The CDR3 region is CASSGLAGGPGEQFF. The DNA for the CDR3 is TGTGCCAGCAGCGGACTAGCGGGGGGGCCTGGTGAGCAGTTCTTC.

This clonotype has a handful of counts. The V and J genes are TRBV4-3 and TRBJ2-2; no clear D. The length of the CDR3 is 14 residues. Germline CDR1 reads LGHNA; CDR2 reads YSLEER. Deletions cut 3 bases from V and 2 bases from J, with 7 bases between. The CDR3 is CASSQNSNTGELFF. In nucleotides, the CDR3 is TGCGCCAGCAGCCAGAATTCAAACACCGGGGAGCTGTTTTTT.

Notes on this clonotype: The junction departs from the called germline gene at one end, perhaps through a read error. V is TRBV5-1 and J is TRBJ2-2; 8 bases agree with TRBD1. The CDR3 runs to 13 residues. The germline V gene has CDR1 SGHRS and CDR2 YFSETQ. CDR3 in amino acids: CVSSSTGAGELFF. The CDR3 DNA sequence: TGCGTCAGCAGCTCGACAGGGGCCGGGGAGCTGTTTTTT.

This chain connects TRBV7-6 to TRBJ1-1; 7 bases are shared with TRBD1. The germline V gene encodes CDR1 SGHVS and CDR2 FNYEAQ. The CDR3 totals 15 residues. Trimming cost V 5 bases and J 3 bases; bases outside gene matches: 9. CDR3 sequence: CASSTRQGGDTEAFF. The CDR3 DNA is TGTGCCAGCAGCACCAGACAGGGAGGGGACACTGAAGCTTTCTTT.

This clonotype was detected a few times. The gene calls are TRBV5-6 and TRBJ1-1, with 7 bases lining up with TRBD1. The CDR3 runs 16 residues. Per germline, CDR1 SGHDT and CDR2 YYEEEE. The V and J ends lost 2 bases and 2 bases, in that order; junction bases with no gene match: 9. The CDR3 loop reads CASSFGVGTENTEAFF. Written as DNA, the CDR3 is TGTGCCAGCAGCTTTGGGGTGGGGACAGAAAACACTGAAGCTTTCTTT.

This clonotype was seen only a few times. DNA for the CDR3: TGTGCCAGCAGCTTATTCGGGTTCCGTTTGGAAGAGACCCAGTACTTC. Its translation: CASSLFGFRLEETQYF. This rearrangement joins TRBV7-9 to TRBJ2-5; D unclear. This CDR3 contains 16 residues. Germline CDR1 and CDR2: SEHNR and FQNEAQ (reference sequence). The ends were cut back, 2 bases at V and 3 bases at J, with 16 bases in the middle.

This clonotype was found a few times. The chain recombines TRBV28 with TRBJ2-7; D ambiguous. V was shortened by 6 bases and J by 1 base, with 19 bases between the two germline ends. Germline lookup yields CDR1 MDHEN and CDR2 SYDVKM. This CDR3 comprises 16 residues. The DNA for the CDR3 is TGTGCCAGCAGAAGAGACAACGCTGAAAGATCCTACGAGCAGTACTTC. It is translated as CASRRDNAERSYEQYF. Variable domain in full (rest from reference TRBV28 and TRBJ2-7): DVKVTQSSRYLVKRTGEKVFLECVQDMDHENMFWYRQDPGLGLRLIYFSYDVKMKEKGDIPEGYSVSREKKERFSLILESASTNQTSMYLCASRRDNAERSYEQYFGPGTRLTVT.

This clonotype has a handful of counts. The chain combines TRBV27 with TRBJ2-7; D unresolved. The CDR3 sequence is 13 residues long. V was trimmed by 5 bases and J by 4 bases, leaving 12 bases between them. Germline CDR1 and CDR2: MNHEY and SMNVEV (reference sequence). The CDR3 DNA is TGTGCCAGCAGTACTATTGGGGATTACGAGCAGTACTTC. This encodes CASSTIGDYEQYF.

This clonotype was seen a few times. The rearrangement links TRBV5-6 to TRBJ2-5; D remains unclear. Per the germline V gene, CDR1 is SGHDT and CDR2 is YYEEEE. Trimming cost V 1 base and J 1 base, with 8 bases left between them. This CDR3 has 14 amino acids. CDR3 region: CASSLWFSQETQYF. The CDR3 DNA reads TGTGCCAGCAGCTTGTGGTTCAGCCAAGAGACCCAGTACTTC. Complete variable domain (other parts from reference TRBV5-6 and TRBJ2-5): DAGVTQSPTHLIKTRGQQVTLRCSPKSGHDTVSWYQQALGQGPQFIFQYYEEEERQRGNFPDRFSGHQFPNYSSELNVNALLLGDSALYLCASSLWFSQETQYFGPGTRLLVL.

This clonotype was detected only a few times. The rearrangement joins TRBV20-1 to TRBJ2-5, with D unclear. Germline V gene sequence: CDR1 DFQATT, CDR2 SNEGSKA (reference sequence). V dropped 2 bases and J dropped 2 bases, with 15 bases sitting between them. The CDR3 has 15 amino acids. CDR3 sequence (DNA): TGCAGTGCTAGATTCTTGGGCAGGATGCAAGAGACCCAGTACTTC. It specifies CSARFLGRMQETQYF.

This clonotype showed up just a few times. This chain links TRBV19 with TRBJ2-5; TRBD2 aligns across 8 bases. V was clipped by 4 bases and J by 1 base; unmatched bases: 8. The CDR3 contains 16 residues. Germline values: CDR1 LNHDA, CDR2 SQIVND (reference sequence). Here the CDR3 reads CASSSRLATAQETQYF. In DNA, the CDR3 is TGTGCCAGTAGTAGTAGACTAGCGACCGCCCAAGAGACCCAGTACTTC. Drawing the rest from reference TRBV19 and TRBJ2-5, the complete variable domain is DGGITQSPKYLFRKEGQNVTLSCEQNLNHDAMYWYRQDPGQGLRLIYYSQIVNDFQKGDIAEGYSVSREKKESFPLTVTSAQKNPTAFYLCASSSRLATAQETQYFGPGTRLLVL.

This chain joins TRBV6-2 or TRBV6-3 and TRBJ1-1; weak D call: TRBD1 (5 bases). The CDR3 runs 15 residues. Germline V CDR1 and CDR2: MNHEY, SVGEGT. Deletions cut 4 bases from V and 4 bases from J, with 16 bases between. The CDR3 loop is CASSFRAWAATEAFF. The CDR3 nucleotides are TGTGCCAGCAGTTTCAGGGCCTGGGCAGCCACTGAAGCTTTCTTT.

CDR3 sequence: CASSFGYGSYNEQFF. The DNA of the CDR3 is TGTGCCAGCAGCTTCGGGTACGGCTCCTACAATGAGCAGTTCTTC. The rearrangement links TRBV7-2 to TRBJ2-1, with unresolved D. The CDR3 consists of 15 residues. Germline CDR1 SGHTA, CDR2 FQGNSA. Trimming took 3 bases from V and 0 from J, leaving 9 bases between them.

This clonotype came up a few times. The chain recombines TRBV6-1 with TRBJ2-7, with 8 positions matching TRBD1. V lost 6 bases, J lost 10 bases, and 11 bases stayed unmatched. This CDR3 has 13 amino acids. Germline V gives CDR1 MNHNS, CDR2 SASEGT. The CDR3 is CASSRPGTGYQYF. Here the CDR3 DNA reads TGTGCCAGCAGCCGCCCCGGGACAGGCTATCAGTACTTC.

This clonotype has only a few counts. V usage is TRBV20-1 and J usage is TRBJ1-2, with D unclear. Trimming cost V 3 bases and J 2 bases, with 7 bases left between them. CDR1 DFQATT and CDR2 SNEGSKA come from the germline V gene (reference sequence). The CDR3 is 12 residues long. CDR3 sequence reads: CSASRANYGYTF. DNA for the CDR3: TGCAGTGCTAGCCGTGCAAACTATGGCTACACCTTC.

This chain links TRBV5-1 with TRBJ1-1; a possible D gene is TRBD1 (6 bases). The CDR3 length is 14 residues. V lost 4 bases and J 4 bases, leaving 14 bases between the germline ends. CDR1 is SGHRS and CDR2 is YFSETQ in the germline V gene. The CDR3 here is CASSVNRDGTEAFF. Written as DNA, the CDR3 is TGCGCCAGCAGCGTCAACAGGGATGGCACTGAAGCTTTCTTT.

V and J are TRBV7-9 and TRBJ2-1; D unclear. The CDR3 sequence is 16 residues long. Germline V gives CDR1 SEHNR, CDR2 FQNEAQ (reference sequence). The V gene lost 1 base and the J gene lost 7 bases, with 17 bases spanning the gap. This CDR3 reads CASSLDGAGRANEQFF. The CDR3 region has the DNA TGTGCCAGCAGCTTAGACGGTGCTGGAAGGGCTAATGAGCAGTTCTTC.

This clonotype was counted only a few times. The chain carries TRBV20-1 and TRBJ2-1; 11 bases align to TRBD2. This CDR3 has 15 residues. J gave up 12 bases and V 1 base, and 11 bases lay outside the gene matches. Germline CDR1 is DFQATT and CDR2 is SNEGSKA (reference sequence). The CDR3 loop is CSARAVTSGNVVQFF. CDR3 nucleotide sequence: TGCAGTGCTAGAGCGGTGACTAGCGGGAATGTTGTGCAGTTCTTC.

This sequence joins TRBV6-5 and TRBJ1-6; D not resolved. V was cut by 3 bases and J by 10 bases, with 13 bases left in between. The CDR3 loop spans 14 amino acids. The V gene's germline CDR1 is MNHEY and CDR2 SVGAGI. CDR3 DNA: TGTGCCAGCAGTTATGTAGACGGTGGGTCACCCCTCCACTTT. Its translation is CASSYVDGGSPLHF.

The chain uses TRBV28 and TRBJ2-1; possible D gene TRBD2, 5 bases. Trimming took 5 bases from V and 4 from J, leaving 12 bases between them. Germline CDR1 MDHEN, CDR2 SYDVKM. The CDR3 has 14 residues. The CDR3 sequence: CASSRENWYNEQFF. The DNA of the CDR3 is TGTGCCAGCAGTCGGGAAAACTGGTACAATGAGCAGTTCTTC.